This T cell receptor beta chain is from a study of cytomegalovirus exposure and HLA in healthy donors. Study in general: An earlier analysis found fewer than 140 million unique TCR beta sequences from about 190 million T cells. Inside one of the first data releases sat 80 million to 95 million unique TCRs taken from HLA-typed donors.

A word on this clone: Antigen: not known.

The PCR employed 60 Vbeta primers together with 13 Jbeta primers. Assay: immunoSEQ multiplex PCR; the TCRdb copy retains only in-frame clones and omits some. The data contain tens of thousands of clones, around 67% of them singletons. There are 16 residues in the CDR3. V lost 2 bases, J lost 3 bases, and 16 bases lay in between. The germline gives CDR1 SNHLY, CDR2 FYNNEI. General study points: It is likely that the observed cluster of highly shared sequence variants was a sequencing artifact.

The sample taken for sequencing was PBMCs. The chain joins TRBV2 to TRBJ1-2; a weak D match, TRBD1 (6 bases). The sequence was obtained from a human donor in good health. The CDR3 sequence is CASSEIGAAGDYGYTF. The CDR3 nucleotides read TGTGCCAGCAGTGAAATCGGCGCAGCAGGGGACTATGGCTACACCTTC.